This TCR beta chain came from a study of early T cells in non-severe SARS-CoV-2 infection. Study details: Sequencing was performed on bulk RNA from unsorted whole blood, leaving chains unpaired. Broader study findings: In VDJdb matching, anti-spike CD8 responses were favored while private and CD4 specificities went missing.

About this clonotype: What it recognizes is unknown.

cDNA molecules, individually, were tagged with unique molecular identifiers. TCRdb called the 5' RACE reads again in MiXCR, with one record for every CDR3 protein. This sample yields around 70,000 distinct CDR3 sequences, of which approximately 9.2% are seen a single time; roughly 3.2% belongs to the top ten. CDR1 and CDR2 (germline): SGHTA, FQGNSA. The CDR3 length is 12 residues. Losses at the gene ends were 5 bases for V and 10 bases for J; bases not matched to a gene: 2. This clonotype was sampled from an adult who was a healthcare worker with PCR-confirmed SARS-CoV-2 infection or an uninfected control (not recorded which). Sequencing input: whole blood. The gene calls are TRBV7-2 and TRBJ2-1, with 10 nucleotides matching TRBD2. In DNA form, the CDR3 reads TGTGCCAGCAGCCGGACTAGCGGCGAGCAGTTCTTC. Its protein product is CASSRTSGEQFF.